A single TCR beta chain is shown here with its context. The antigen is undetermined. Cultured CD4+ T-cell DNA underwent Oncomine TCR Beta short-read sequencing. TCRdb re-derived calls from the PCR reads in MiXCR, one entry per CDR3 protein. The sample consists of roughly 9,900 distinct CDR3 sequences, 45% to 55% of them appearing once. The data stem from a study of vaccination and CD4 T cells after COVID-19. Whole-study context: With eight to ten mild cases and one severe, convalescent patients were SARS-CoV-2 positive by nasal swab PCR. Recovered patients in the cohort numbered six men and four women, two of them Hispanic.

Germline V CDR1 and CDR2: SGHTA, FQGNSA. The CDR3 covers 18 residues. The V segment lost 5 bases and the J segment 0 bases; nucleotides outside the gene matches: 13. The treatment here: roughly 11-day PBMC culture with coronavirus spike peptide pools or control peptides (ViraFEST assay). Spanning March to December 2020, the positive PCR dates came before US Alpha, Beta and Delta variants. Whole-study results and caveats: Researchers report that a median about 86% of reactive clones in convalescent patients surfaced only post-vaccination.

This receptor was taken from a human donor who had recovered from COVID-19. The genes are TRBV7-2 and TRBJ2-5; 9 bases are shared with TRBD2. Material for sequencing was CD4+ T cells from blood, cultured in vitro. The CDR3 bases are TGTGCCAGCAGCCTCGTCGTTGGGACTAGCCTGTACCAAGAGACCCAGTACTTC. It encodes CASSLVVGTSLYQETQYF.